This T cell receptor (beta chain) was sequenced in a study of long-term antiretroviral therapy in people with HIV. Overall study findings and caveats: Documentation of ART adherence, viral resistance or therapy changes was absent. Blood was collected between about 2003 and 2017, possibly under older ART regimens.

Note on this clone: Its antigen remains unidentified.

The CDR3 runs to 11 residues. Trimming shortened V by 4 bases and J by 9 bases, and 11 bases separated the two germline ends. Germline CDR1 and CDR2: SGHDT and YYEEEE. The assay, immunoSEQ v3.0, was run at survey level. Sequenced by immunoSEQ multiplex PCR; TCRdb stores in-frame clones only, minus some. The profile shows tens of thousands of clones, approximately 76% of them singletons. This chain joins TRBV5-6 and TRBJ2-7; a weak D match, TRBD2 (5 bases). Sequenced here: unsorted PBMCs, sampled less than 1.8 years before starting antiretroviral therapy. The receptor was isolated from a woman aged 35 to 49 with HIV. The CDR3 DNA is TGTGCCAGCAGCCTCGGAGGTGGGCAGTACTTC. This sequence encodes CASSLGGGQYF.